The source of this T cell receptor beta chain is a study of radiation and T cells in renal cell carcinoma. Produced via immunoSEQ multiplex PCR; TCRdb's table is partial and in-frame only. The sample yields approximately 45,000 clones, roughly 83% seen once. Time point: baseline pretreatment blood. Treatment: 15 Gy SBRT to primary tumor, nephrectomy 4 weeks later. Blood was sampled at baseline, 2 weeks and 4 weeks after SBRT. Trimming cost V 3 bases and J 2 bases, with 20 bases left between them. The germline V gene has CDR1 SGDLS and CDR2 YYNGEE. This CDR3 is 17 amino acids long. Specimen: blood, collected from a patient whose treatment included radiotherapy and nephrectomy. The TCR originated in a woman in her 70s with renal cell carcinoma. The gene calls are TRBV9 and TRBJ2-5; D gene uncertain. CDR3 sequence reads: CASSAGSQSLVQETQYF. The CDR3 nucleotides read TGTGCCAGCAGCGCCGGTAGCCAAAGCCTGGTACAAGAGACCCAGTACTTC.